Listed here are 6 T cell receptor beta chains from one sample, sequenced in a study of blood T cells in healthy people across ages. The authors ran a second PCR of roughly 6 to 12 cycles using a sample-barcoded 5' primer and a J-beta primer mix. TCRdb ran MiXCR on the 5' RACE reads and lists one entry per CDR3 protein. The data contain 1.8 million or so distinct CDR3 sequences, approximately 40% of them singletons. Material: blood. These receptors were obtained from a human donor in good health.

The V gene is TRBV7-8, the J gene TRBJ1-5; D possibly corresponds to TRBD1 (6 bases). The ends were cut back, 2 bases at V and 5 bases at J, with 13 bases in the middle. Germline assignment: CDR1 SGHVS and CDR2 FQNEAQ. The CDR3 spans 15 residues. The CDR3: CASSLRATGDQPQHF. The CDR3 coding sequence is TGTGCCAGCAGCTTAAGGGCGACAGGTGATCAGCCCCAGCATTTT. Drawing the rest from reference TRBV7-8 and TRBJ1-5, the complete variable domain is GAGVSQSPRYKVAKRGQDVALRCDPISGHVSLFWYQQALGQGPEFLTYFQNEAQLDKSGLPSDRFFAERPEGSVSTLKIQRTQQEDSAVYLCASSLRATGDQPQHFGDGTRLSIL.

This chain uses TRBV6-2 or TRBV6-3 with TRBJ1-1; D perhaps matches TRBD1 (5 bases). The CDR3 spans 16 residues. The germline gives CDR1 MNHEY, CDR2 SVGEGT. V gave up 2 bases and J gave up 0 bases, with 13 bases separating them. CDR3 residues: CASSYRMTEMNTEAFF. The CDR3, as DNA: TGTGCCAGCAGTTACCGTATGACAGAAATGAACACTGAAGCTTTCTTT.

A few counts support this clonotype. This chain links TRBV6-1 with TRBJ2-3; TRBD2 is a possible D gene (6 bases). Germline V lookup: CDR1 MNHNS, CDR2 SASEGT. CDR3 length: 14 residues. V shed 7 bases and J shed 6 bases, with 17 bases lying between them. CDR3 DNA sequence: TGTGCCAGCACACGTTGGGGAGGATCGGATACGCAGTATTTT. It is translated as CASTRWGGSDTQYF.

As for this clonotype: The germline gene is not matched at one end of the junction; a read error may be the cause. The chain joins TRBV7-9 to TRBJ1-1; D not resolved. Germline values: CDR1 SEHNR, CDR2 FQNEAQ (reference sequence). The CDR3 runs 13 residues. The CDR3 DNA sequence: TGTGCCAGTAGCTATCAGGAGCACACTGAAGCTTTCTTT. Protein sequence: CASSYQEHTEAFF.

In its sample, this clonotype was seen a few times. The rearrangement links TRBV28 to TRBJ2-5; no clear D gene. The CDR3 length is 14 residues. Germline CDR1 and CDR2: MDHEN and SYDVKM. V lost 5 bases, J lost 2 bases, and 12 bases lay in between. CDR3 coding DNA: TGTGCCAGCAGTAGCGATTCGACTCAAGAGACCCAGTACTTC. The encoded protein is CASSSDSTQETQYF.

The chain links TRBV20-1 to TRBJ1-1; D is undetermined. Trimming removed 6 bases at V and 1 base at J, with 15 bases between. CDR1 is DFQATT and CDR2 is SNEGSKA in the germline V gene (reference sequence). This CDR3 region has 14 residues. This chain's CDR3 is CSAPNRASNTEAFF. As DNA, the CDR3 is TGCAGTGCCCCGAACCGGGCCTCGAACACTGAAGCTTTCTTT.